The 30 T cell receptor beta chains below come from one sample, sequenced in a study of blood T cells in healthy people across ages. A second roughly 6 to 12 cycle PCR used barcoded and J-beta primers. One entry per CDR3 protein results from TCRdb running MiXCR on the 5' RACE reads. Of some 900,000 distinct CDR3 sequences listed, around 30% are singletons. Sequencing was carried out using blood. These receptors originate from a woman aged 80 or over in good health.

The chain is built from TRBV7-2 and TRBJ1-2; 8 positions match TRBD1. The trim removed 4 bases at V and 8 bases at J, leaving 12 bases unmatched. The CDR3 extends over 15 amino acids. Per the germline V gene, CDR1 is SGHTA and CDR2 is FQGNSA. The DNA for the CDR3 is TGTGCCAGCAGCTCCGGGACAGGAGGGGGTGGAGGCTACACCTTC. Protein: CASSSGTGGGGGYTF.

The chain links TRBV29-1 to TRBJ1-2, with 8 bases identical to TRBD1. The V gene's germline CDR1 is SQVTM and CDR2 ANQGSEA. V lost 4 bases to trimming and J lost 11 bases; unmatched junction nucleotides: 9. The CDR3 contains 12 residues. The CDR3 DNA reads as TGCAGCGTTGGGGGACAGGCTAAGGGGTACACCTTC. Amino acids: CSVGGQAKGYTF.

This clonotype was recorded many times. CDR3 DNA sequence: TGTGCCAGCAGCCCACCTAGCGGGCCTGTAGCCAAAAACATTCAGTACTTC. Its protein product is CASSPPSGPVAKNIQYF. This rearrangement joins TRBV11-2 to TRBJ2-4; 8 bases are shared with TRBD2. V was clipped by 5 bases and J by 0 bases; unmatched bases: 9. The germline gives CDR1 SGHAT, CDR2 FQNNGV. This CDR3 region has 17 residues.

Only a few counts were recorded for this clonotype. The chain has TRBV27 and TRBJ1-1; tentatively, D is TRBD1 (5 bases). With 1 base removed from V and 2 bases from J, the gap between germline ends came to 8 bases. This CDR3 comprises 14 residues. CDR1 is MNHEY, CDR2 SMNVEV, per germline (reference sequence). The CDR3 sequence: CASSLFRDNTEAFF. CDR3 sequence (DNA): TGTGCCAGCAGTTTATTTAGGGACAACACTGAAGCTTTCTTT.

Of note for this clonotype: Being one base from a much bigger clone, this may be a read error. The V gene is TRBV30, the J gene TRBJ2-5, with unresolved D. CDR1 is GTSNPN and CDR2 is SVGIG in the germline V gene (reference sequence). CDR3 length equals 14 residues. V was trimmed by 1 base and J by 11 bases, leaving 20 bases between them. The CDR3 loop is CAWSDGSSYNEQYF. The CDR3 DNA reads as TGTGCCTGGAGTGACGGTTCCTCCTACAATGAGCAGTACTTC.

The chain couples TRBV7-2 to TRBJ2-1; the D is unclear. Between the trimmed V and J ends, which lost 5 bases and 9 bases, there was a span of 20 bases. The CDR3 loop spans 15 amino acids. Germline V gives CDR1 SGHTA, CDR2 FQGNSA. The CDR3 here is CASSPQSGLGGEQFF. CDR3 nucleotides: TGTGCCAGCAGCCCACAATCCGGCCTTGGTGGTGAGCAGTTCTTC.

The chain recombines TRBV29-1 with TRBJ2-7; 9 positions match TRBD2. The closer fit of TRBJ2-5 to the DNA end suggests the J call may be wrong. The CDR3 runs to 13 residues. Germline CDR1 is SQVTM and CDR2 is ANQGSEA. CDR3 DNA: TGCAGCGTCCCTCTAGCGGGGTGGGAGACCCAGTACTTC. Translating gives CSVPLAGWETQYF.

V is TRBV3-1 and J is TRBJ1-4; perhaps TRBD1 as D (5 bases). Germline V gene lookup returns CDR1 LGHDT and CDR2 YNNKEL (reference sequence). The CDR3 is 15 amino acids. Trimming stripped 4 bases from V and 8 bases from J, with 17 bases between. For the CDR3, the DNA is TGTGCCAGCAGCCCTCCGGCAGGGACGAAGGAAAAACTGTTTTTT. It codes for CASSPPAGTKEKLFF.

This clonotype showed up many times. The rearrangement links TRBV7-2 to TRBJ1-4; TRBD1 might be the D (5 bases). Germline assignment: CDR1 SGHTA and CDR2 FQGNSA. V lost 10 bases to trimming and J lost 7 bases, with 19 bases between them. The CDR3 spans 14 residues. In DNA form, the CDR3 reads TGTGCCACCCAGGCCCTTAGGGGCGGTGAAAAACTGTTTTTT. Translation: CATQALRGGEKLFF. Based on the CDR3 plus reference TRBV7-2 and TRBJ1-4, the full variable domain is GAGVSQSPSNKVTEKGKDVELRCDPISGHTALYWYRQSLGQGLEFLIYFQGNSAPDKSGLPSDRFSAERTGGSVSTLTIQRTQQEDSAVYLCATQALRGGEKLFFGSGTQLSVL.

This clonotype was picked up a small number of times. The CDR3 region is CASSQITSGGARYNEQFF. The DNA for the CDR3 is TGCGCCAGCAGCCAGATAACTAGCGGGGGGGCCCGTTACAATGAGCAGTTCTTC. J is TRBJ2-1 and V is TRBV4-1; 13 bases agree with TRBD2. The length of the CDR3 is 18 residues. V lost 3 bases and J lost 4; bases outside the gene matches: 9. CDR1 is MGHRA, CDR2 YSYEKL, per germline.

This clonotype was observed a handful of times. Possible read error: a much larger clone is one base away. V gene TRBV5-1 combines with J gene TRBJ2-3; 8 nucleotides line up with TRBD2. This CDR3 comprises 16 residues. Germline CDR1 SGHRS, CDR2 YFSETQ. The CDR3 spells CAGSALAVGPTDTQYF. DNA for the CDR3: TGCGCCGGCAGCGCACTAGCGGTCGGACCGACGGATACGCAGTATTTT.

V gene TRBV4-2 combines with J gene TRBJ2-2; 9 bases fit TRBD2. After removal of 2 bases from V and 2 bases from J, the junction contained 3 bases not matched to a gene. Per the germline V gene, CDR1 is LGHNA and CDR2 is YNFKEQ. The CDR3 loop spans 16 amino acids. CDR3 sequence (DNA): TGTGCCAGCAGCCAACCGGGACTAGCAAACACCGGGGAGCTGTTTTTT. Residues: CASSQPGLANTGELFF.

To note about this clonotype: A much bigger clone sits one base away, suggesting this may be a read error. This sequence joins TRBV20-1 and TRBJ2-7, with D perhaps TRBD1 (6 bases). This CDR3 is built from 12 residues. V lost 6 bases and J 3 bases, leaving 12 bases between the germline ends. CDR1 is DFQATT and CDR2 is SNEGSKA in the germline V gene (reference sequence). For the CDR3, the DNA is TGCAGTGCCGGGGACAACATCTACGAGCAGTACTTC. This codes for CSAGDNIYEQYF.

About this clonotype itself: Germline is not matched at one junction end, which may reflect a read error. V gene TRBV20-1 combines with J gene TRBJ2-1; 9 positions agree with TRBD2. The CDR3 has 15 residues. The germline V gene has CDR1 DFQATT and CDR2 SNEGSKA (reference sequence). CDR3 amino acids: CSASIETSGYSEQFF. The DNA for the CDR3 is TGCAGTGCTAGTATAGAGACTAGCGGCTACAGTGAGCAGTTCTTC.

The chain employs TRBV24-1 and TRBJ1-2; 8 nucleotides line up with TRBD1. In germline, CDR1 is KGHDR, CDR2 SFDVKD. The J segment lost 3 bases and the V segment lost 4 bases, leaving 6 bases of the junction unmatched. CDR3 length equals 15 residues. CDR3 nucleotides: TGTGCCACCAGTGAAGGACAGGGTTGGGACTATGGCTACACCTTC. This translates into CATSEGQGWDYGYTF.

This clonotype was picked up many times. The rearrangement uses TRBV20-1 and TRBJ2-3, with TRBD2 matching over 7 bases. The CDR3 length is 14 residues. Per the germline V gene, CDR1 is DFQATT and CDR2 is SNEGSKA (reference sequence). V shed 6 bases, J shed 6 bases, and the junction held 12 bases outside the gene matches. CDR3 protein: CSAVGSGSEDTQYF. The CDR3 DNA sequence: TGCAGTGCGGTCGGTAGCGGGTCGGAGGATACGCAGTATTTT.

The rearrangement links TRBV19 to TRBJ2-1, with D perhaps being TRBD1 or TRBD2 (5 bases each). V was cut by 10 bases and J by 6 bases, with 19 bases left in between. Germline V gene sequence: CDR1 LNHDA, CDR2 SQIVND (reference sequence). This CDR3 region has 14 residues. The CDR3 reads CAISTGPQTNEQFF. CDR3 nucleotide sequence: TGTGCCATCTCCACGGGACCGCAGACCAATGAGCAGTTCTTC.

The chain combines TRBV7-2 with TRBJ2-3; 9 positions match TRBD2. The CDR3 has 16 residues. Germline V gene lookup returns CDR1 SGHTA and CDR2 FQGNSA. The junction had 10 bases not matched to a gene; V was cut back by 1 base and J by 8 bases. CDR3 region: CASSLGRGTSLVTQYF. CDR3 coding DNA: TGTGCCAGCAGCTTAGGGCGGGGGACTAGCTTGGTTACGCAGTATTTT.

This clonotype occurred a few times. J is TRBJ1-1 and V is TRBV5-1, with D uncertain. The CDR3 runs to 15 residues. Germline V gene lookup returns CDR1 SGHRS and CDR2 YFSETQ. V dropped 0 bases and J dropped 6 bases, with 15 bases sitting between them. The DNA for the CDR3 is TGCGCCAGCAGCTTGGCCACGGCATATCCCGCTGAAGCTTTCTTT. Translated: CASSLATAYPAEAFF.

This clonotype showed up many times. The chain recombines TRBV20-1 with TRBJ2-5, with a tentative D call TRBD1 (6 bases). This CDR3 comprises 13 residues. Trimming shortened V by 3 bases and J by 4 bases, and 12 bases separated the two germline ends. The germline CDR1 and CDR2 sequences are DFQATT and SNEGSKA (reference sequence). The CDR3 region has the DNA TGCAGTGCTAGGAGGGGGTGGGGAGAGACCCAGTACTTC. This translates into CSARRGWGETQYF.

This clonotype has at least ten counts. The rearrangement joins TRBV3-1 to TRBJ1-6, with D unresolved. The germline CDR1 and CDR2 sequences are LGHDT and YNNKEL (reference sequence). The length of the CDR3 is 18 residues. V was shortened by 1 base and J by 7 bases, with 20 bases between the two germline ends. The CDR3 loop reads CASSQARQAKTLNSPLHF. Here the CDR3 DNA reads TGTGCCAGCAGCCAAGCCCGCCAGGCAAAGACCCTGAATTCACCCCTCCACTTT.

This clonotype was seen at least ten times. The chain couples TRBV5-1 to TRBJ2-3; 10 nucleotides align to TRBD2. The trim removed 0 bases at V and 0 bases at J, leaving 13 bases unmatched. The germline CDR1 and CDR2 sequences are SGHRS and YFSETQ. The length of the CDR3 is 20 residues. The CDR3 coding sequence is TGCGCCAGCAGCTTGGGGCTAGCGGGGGTACTCCCCGCTAGCACAGATACGCAGTATTTT. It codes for CASSLGLAGVLPASTDTQYF.

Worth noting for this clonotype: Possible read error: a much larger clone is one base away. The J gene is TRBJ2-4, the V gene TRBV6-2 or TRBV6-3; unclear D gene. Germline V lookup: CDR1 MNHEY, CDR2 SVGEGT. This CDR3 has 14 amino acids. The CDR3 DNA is TGTACCAGCAGTTATTCCGGGGCCAAAAACATTCAGTACTTC. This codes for CTSSYSGAKNIQYF.

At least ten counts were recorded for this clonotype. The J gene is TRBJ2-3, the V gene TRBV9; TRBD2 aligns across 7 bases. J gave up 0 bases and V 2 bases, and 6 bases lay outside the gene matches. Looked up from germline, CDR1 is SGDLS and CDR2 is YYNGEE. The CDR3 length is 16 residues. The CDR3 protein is CASSVGGITSTDTQYF. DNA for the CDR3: TGTGCCAGCAGCGTGGGGGGGATTACTAGCACAGATACGCAGTATTTT.

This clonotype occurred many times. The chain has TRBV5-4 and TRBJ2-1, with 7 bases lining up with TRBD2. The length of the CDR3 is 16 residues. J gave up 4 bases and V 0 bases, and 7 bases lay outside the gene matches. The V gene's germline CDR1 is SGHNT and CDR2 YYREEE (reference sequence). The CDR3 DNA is TGTGCCAGCAGCTTGGGAGCGGGGACTATTTACAATGAGCAGTTCTTC. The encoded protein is CASSLGAGTIYNEQFF. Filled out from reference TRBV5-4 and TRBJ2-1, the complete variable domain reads ETGVTQSPTHLIKTRGQQVTLRCSSQSGHNTVSWYQQALGQGPQFIFQYYREEENGRGNFPPRFSGLQFPNYSSELNVNALELDDSALYLCASSLGAGTIYNEQFFGPGTRLTVL.

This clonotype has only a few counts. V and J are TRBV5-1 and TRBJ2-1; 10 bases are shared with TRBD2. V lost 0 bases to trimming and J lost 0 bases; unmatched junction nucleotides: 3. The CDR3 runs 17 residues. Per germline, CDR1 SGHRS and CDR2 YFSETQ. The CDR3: CASSLVAGGFSYNEQFF. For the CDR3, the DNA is TGCGCCAGCAGCTTGGTAGCGGGGGGTTTCTCCTACAATGAGCAGTTCTTC.

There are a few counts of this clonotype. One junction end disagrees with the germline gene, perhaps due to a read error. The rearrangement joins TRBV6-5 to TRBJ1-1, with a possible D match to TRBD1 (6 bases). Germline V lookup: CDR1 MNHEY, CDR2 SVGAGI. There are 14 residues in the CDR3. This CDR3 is CAGSSTGSDTEAFF. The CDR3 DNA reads TGTGCCGGCAGTTCTACAGGGTCGGACACTGAAGCTTTCTTT.

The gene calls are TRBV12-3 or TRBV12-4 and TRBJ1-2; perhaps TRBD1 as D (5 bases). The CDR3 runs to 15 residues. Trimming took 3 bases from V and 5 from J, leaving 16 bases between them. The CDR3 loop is CASSFTGAKGYGYTF. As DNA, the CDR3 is TGTGCCAGCAGTTTTACAGGAGCGAAGGGGTATGGCTACACCTTC.

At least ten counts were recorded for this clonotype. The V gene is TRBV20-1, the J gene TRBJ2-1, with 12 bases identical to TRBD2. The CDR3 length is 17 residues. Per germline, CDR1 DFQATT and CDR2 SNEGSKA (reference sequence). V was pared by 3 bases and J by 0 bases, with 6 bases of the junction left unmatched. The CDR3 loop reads CSARTSGGLSSYNEQFF. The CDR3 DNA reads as TGCAGTGCTAGGACTAGCGGGGGCCTGAGCTCCTACAATGAGCAGTTCTTC.

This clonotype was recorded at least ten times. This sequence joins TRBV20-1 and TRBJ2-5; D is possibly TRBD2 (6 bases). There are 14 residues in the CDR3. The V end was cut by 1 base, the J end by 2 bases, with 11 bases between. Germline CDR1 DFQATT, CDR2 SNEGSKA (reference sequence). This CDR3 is CSARGWLAQETQYF. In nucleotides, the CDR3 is TGCAGTGCTAGAGGGTGGCTAGCGCAAGAGACCCAGTACTTC.